Presented here are 2 T cell receptor beta chains from one specimen sequenced in a study of blood T cell repertoires in COVID-19. TCRdb's table, derived via immunoSEQ multiplex PCR, lists solely in-frame clones and lacks some. The table includes 200,000 to 250,000 clones, around 88% detected once. The sample taken for sequencing was peripheral blood. The origin of the receptors is a woman in her 30s who had recovered from COVID-19.

The V gene is TRBV30, the J gene TRBJ1-4, with TRBD1 matching 8 bases. The V and J ends lost 4 bases and 8 bases, in that order; junction bases with no gene match: 6. CDR1 and CDR2 (germline): GTSNPN, SVGIG (reference sequence). This CDR3 region has 13 residues. Here the CDR3 DNA reads TGTGCCTGGAAGACAGGGGAGGGGGAAAAACTGTTTTTT. Residues: CAWKTGEGEKLFF.

The DNA for the CDR3 is TGTGCCAGTAGTATGCGCAGGGGACCTTACACCGGGGAGCTGTTTTTT. Translating gives CASSMRRGPYTGELFF. The rearrangement joins TRBV19 to TRBJ2-2, with a possible D match to TRBD1 (6 bases). Trimming stripped 3 bases from V and 3 bases from J, with 14 bases between. This CDR3 spans 16 amino acids. Germline loops: CDR1 LNHDA, CDR2 SQIVND (reference sequence).